This T cell receptor beta chain was identified during a study of shared clonotypes between healthy human individuals. Produced via immunoSEQ multiplex PCR; TCRdb's table is partial and in-frame only. The sample records some 660,000 clones, 73% being singletons. Comment on this clone: Its antigen remains unidentified.

Study observations and caveats: Among several donors, approximately 5.4% of naive CD4 clonotypes were found in common. Non-shared clonotypes had lower generation probabilities than clonotypes shared by all four sorted-subset donors.

This CDR3 has 11 amino acids. CDR1 and CDR2 from the germline V gene are MNHEY and SMNVEV (reference sequence). Deletions cut 9 bases from V and 4 bases from J, with 7 bases between. The sequence derives from a woman aged 25-40 years in good health. The sample consisted of memory CD4+ T cells sorted from blood. As for subset: CD45RA-negative fraction. This rearrangement joins TRBV27 to TRBJ2-1; D might be TRBD1 (5 bases). CDR3 loop: CARTVYNEQFF. CDR3 in DNA: TGTGCCAGGACAGTGTACAATGAGCAGTTCTTC.